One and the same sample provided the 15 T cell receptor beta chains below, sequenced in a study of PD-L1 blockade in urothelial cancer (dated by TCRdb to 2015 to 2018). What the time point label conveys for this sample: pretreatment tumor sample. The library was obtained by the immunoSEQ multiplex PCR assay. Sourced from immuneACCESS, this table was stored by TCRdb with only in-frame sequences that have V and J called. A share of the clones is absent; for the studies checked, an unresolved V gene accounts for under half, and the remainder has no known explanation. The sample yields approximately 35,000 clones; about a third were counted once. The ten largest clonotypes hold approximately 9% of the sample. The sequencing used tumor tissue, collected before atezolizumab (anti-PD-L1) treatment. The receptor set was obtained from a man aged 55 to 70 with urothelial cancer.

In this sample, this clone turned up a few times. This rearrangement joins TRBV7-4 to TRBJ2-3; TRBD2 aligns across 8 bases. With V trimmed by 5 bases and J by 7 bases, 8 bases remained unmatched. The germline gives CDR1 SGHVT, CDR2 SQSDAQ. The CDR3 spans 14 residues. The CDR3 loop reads CASSQGIAGHTQYF. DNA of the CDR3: TGTGCCAGCAGCCAGGGGATAGCGGGACATACGCAGTATTTT.

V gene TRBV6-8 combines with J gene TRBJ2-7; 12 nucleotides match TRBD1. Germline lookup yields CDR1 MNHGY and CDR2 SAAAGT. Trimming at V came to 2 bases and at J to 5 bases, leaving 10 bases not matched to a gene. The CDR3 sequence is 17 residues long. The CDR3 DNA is TGTGCCAGCAGTTACAGTAAGGCGGGACAGGGGGCTAACGAGCAGTACTTC. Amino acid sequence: CASSYSKAGQGANEQYF.

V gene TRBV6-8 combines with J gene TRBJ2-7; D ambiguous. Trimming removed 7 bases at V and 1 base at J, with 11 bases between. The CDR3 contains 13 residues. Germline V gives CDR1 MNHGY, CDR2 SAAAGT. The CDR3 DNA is TGTGCCAGCACCTTAGGGATTTCCTACGAGCAGTACTTC. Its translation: CASTLGISYEQYF.

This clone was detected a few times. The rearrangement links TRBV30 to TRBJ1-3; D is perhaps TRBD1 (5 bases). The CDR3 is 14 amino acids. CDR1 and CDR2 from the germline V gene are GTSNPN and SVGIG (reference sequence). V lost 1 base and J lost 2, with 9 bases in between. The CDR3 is CAWSGGEPGNTIYF. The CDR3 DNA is TGTGCCTGGAGTGGAGGGGAACCTGGAAACACCATATATTTT.

CDR3 DNA sequence: TGTGCCAGCAGCCTCCTAAGTGGAAGCGGGAGTTCCTACGAGCAGTACTTC. It translates to CASSLLSGSGSSYEQYF. The chain couples TRBV14 to TRBJ2-7; 8 bases are a match to TRBD2. This CDR3 has 17 amino acids. The V gene end was trimmed by 4 bases and the J gene end by 1 base; junction bases not matched to a gene: 12. CDR1 and CDR2 from the germline V gene are SGHDN and FVKESK.

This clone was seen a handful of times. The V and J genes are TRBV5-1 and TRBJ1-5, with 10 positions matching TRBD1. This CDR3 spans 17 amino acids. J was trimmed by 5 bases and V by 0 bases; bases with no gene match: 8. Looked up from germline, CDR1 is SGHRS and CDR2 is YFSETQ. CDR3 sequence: CASSLGTGGTGYQPQHF. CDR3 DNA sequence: TGCGCCAGCAGCTTGGGGACAGGGGGAACAGGTTATCAGCCCCAGCATTTT.

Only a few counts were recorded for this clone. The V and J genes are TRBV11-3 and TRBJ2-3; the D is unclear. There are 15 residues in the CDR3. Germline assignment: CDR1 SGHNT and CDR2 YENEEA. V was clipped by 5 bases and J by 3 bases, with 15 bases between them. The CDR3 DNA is TGTGCCAGCAGCGCACCGGGTCAAGGTACAGATACGCAGTATTTT. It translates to CASSAPGQGTDTQYF.

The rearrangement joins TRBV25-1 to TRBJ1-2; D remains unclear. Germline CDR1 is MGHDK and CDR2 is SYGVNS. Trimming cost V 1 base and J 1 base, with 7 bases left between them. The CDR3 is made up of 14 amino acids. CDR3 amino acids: CASSESYGNYGYTF. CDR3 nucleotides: TGTGCCAGCAGTGAATCTTACGGTAACTATGGCTACACCTTC.

CDR3 region: CASSLTGGISGNTIYF. The CDR3 DNA reads TGCGCCAGCAGCTTGACAGGGGGCATTTCTGGAAACACCATATATTTT. This rearrangement joins TRBV5-1 to TRBJ1-3; 9 bases line up with TRBD1. Germline V CDR1 and CDR2: SGHRS, YFSETQ. J lost 1 base, V lost 1 base, and 3 bases had no gene match. This CDR3 region has 16 residues.

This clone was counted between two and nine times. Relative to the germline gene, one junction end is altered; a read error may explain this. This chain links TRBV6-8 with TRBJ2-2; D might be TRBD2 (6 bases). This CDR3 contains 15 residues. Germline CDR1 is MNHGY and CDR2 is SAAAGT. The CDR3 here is CAISGGATNTGELFF. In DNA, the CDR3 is TGTGCCATCAGTGGAGGGGCAACGAACACCGGGGAGCTGTTTTTT.

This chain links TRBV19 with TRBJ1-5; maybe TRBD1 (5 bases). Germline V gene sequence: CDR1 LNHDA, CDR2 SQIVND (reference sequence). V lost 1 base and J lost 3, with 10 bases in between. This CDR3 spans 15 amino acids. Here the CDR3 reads CASSIAGVNNQPQHF. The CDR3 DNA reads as TGTGCCAGTAGTATAGCGGGGGTTAACAATCAGCCCCAGCATTTT.

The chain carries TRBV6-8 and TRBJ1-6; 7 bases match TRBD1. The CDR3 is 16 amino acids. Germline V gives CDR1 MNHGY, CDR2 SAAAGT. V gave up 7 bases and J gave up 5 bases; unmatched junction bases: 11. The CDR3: CASNERGRGNNSPLHF. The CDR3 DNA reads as TGTGCCAGCAACGAGAGGGGGCGGGGGAATAATTCACCCCTCCACTTT.

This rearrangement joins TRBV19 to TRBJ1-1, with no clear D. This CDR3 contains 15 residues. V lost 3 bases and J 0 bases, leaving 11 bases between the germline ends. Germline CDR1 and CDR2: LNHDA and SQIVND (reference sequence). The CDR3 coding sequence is TGTGCCAGTAGTATCGGGCAGTCTTTGAACACTGAAGCTTTCTTT. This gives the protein CASSIGQSLNTEAFF. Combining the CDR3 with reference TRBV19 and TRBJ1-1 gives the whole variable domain DGGITQSPKYLFRKEGQNVTLSCEQNLNHDAMYWYRQDPGQGLRLIYYSQIVNDFQKGDIAEGYSVSREKKESFPLTVTSAQKNPTAFYLCASSIGQSLNTEAFFGQGTRLTVV.

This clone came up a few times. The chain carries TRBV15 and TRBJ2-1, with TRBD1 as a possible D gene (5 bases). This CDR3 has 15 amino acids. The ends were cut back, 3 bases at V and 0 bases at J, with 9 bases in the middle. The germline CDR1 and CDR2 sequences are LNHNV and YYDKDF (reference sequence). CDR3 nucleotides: TGTGCCACCAGCAGGGACATCCGCTCCTACAATGAGCAGTTCTTC. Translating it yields CATSRDIRSYNEQFF.

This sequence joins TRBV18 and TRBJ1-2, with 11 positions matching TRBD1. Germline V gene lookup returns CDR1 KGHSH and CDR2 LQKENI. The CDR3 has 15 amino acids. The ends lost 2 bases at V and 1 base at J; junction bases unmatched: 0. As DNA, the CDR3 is TGTGCCAGCTCACCAGGGACAGGGGGTAACTATGGCTACACCTTC. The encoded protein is CASSPGTGGNYGYTF. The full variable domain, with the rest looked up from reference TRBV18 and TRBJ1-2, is NAGVMQNPRHLVRRRGQEARLRCSPMKGHSHVYWYRQLPEEGLKFMVYLQKENIIDESGMPKERFSAEFPKEGPSILRIQQVVRGDSAAYFCASSPGTGGNYGYTFGSGTRLTVV.